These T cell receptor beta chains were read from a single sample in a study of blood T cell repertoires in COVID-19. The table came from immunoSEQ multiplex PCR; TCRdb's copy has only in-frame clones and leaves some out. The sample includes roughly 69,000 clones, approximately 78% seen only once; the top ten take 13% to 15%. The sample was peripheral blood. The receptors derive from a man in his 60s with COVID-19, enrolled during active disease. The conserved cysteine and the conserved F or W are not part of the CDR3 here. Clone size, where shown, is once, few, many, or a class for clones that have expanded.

ASSNSYEQY,NA,TRBV21-1
ASSYGQNTEAF,once,TRBV6-5
ASSSGTGTPYEQY,NA,TRBV27
ATSRVTGGSEKLF,NA,TRBV15
ASKNQAGNTIY,NA,TRBV2
ASSSRTASNQPQH,few,TRBV2
SVEDTRGIGISPGYT,few,TRBV29-1
ASSISGQETQY,NA,TRBV9
ASRDTVNTEAF,once,TRBV5-1
SASSGTSTDTQY,NA,TRBV20-1
ASVSGGSGTQY,NA,TRBV12-5
ASTLSRPGGDTQY,NA,TRBV2
ASSSGQGVSEQY,NA,TRBV5-1
SATGLETQY,NA,TRBV20-1
ASSSRTGDANEKLF,NA,TRBV7-9
ASSQDGTGVDEQY,NA,TRBV4-2
ASSSTMNTEAF,once,TRBV5-1
ASSPRGGATNEKLF,NA,TRBV5-1
ASSDIEGEQF,few,TRBV2
SVAKGQGMETQY,once,TRBV29-1
ASSPYGTSGRETQY,NA,TRBV7-2
ASSFNRVGGETQY,NA,TRBV11-2
ASSEGSSAGAGEKLF,few,TRBV6-1
ASRKSGGSGELF,NA,TRBV21-1
ASSRLAGANTGELF,once,TRBV7-9
ASSSNTNTEAF,NA,TRBV11-2
ASRETSGLTDTQY,NA,TRBV10-2
ASSLLGTSANEQF,NA,TRBV27
ASTRGTEAF,NA,TRBV6-5